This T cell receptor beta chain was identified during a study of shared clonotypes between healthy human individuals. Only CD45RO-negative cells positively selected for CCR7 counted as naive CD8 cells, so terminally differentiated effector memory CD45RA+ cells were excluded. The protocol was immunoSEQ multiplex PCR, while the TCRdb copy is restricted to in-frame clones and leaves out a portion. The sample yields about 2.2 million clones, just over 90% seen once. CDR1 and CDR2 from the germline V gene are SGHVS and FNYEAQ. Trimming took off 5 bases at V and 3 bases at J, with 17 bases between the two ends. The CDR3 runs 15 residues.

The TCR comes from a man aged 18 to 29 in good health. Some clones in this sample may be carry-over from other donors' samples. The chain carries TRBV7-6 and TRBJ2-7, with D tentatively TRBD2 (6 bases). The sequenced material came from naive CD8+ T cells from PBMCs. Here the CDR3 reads CASSPGRDGGYEQYF. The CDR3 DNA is TGTGCCAGCAGCCCGGGCCGTGACGGGGGCTACGAGCAGTACTTC.